This TCR beta chain was retrieved from a study of blood T cell repertoires in COVID-19. Turning to the study itself: T cells, B-cell-depleted T cells, or PBMCs supplied cDNA or gDNA.

In the study's own analysis: Amplifying reference gene primers gave estimates of nucleated cell counts. Some clones are missing from TCRdb's copy, which holds only in-frame ones; the method was immunoSEQ multiplex PCR. V and J calls and clone size come straight from that table; D and trimming were deduced from the DNA. The table records approximately 220,000 clones, approximately 87% of them present only once. The germline V and J ends were trimmed by 4 bases and 3 bases, with 7 bases remaining between them. The CDR3 spans 13 residues. Germline lookup yields CDR1 KGHSH and CDR2 LQKENI. The material sequenced was peripheral blood. This clonotype was sampled from a man aged 55 to 70 who had recovered from COVID-19. The chain recombines TRBV18 with TRBJ2-1, with D unresolved. CDR3 DNA: TGTGCCAGCTCACGGGCCAACTACAATGAGCAGTTCTTC. It encodes CASSRANYNEQFF. The full variable domain, completed using reference TRBV18 and TRBJ2-1, is NAGVMQNPRHLVRRRGQEARLRCSPMKGHSHVYWYRQLPEEGLKFMVYLQKENIIDESGMPKERFSAEFPKEGPSILRIQQVVRGDSAAYFCASSRANYNEQFFGPGTRLTVL.